Listed below are T cell receptor beta chains from one sample, sequenced in a study of cytomegalovirus exposure and HLA in healthy donors. Assay used: immunoSEQ multiplex PCR; TCRdb lists only in-frame clones, some missing. Of approximately 220,000 clones in the sample, approximately 88% are singletons; the top ten hold over 11%. Source material: PBMCs. The source is a woman under 40 in good health and CMV-seropositive. Both conserved end residues are part of each CDR3. D genes are given only for firm matches. The size entry is marked missing in some rows and otherwise reads once, few, many or a size class.

DNA: TGCAGCGCCGCCGGACAGGGGATGTATGGCTACACCTTC
CDR3: CSAAGQGMYGYTF
D: TRBD1
V: TRBV29-1
J: TRBJ1-2
size: -

DNA: TGCAGCGCCCGCTCTGGAAACACCATATATTTT
CDR3: CSARSGNTIYF
D: -
V: TRBV29-1
J: TRBJ1-3
size: -

DNA: TGTGCCAGCATGACAGGGTCCTACAATGAGCAGTTCTTC
CDR3: CASMTGSYNEQFF
D: TRBD1
V: TRBV2
J: TRBJ2-1
size: -

DNA: TGTGCCAGCAGCTTAGGACAGTGGGAGACCCAGTACTTC
CDR3: CASSLGQWETQYF
D: -
V: TRBV11-2
J: TRBJ2-5
size: once

DNA: TGTGCCTGGAGTACCTTGGGGGTAGCCCTAAGGGAAGCGTACACCGGGGAGCTGTTTTTT
CDR3: CAWSTLGVALREAYTGELFF
D: -
V: TRBV30
J: TRBJ2-2
size: medium-sized

DNA: TGCAGCGTCACGGGACTAGCGGGAGGGCCGGCAGATACGCAGTATTTT
CDR3: CSVTGLAGGPADTQYF
D: TRBD2
V: TRBV29-1
J: TRBJ2-3
size: -

DNA: TGTGCCAGCAGCTCCAAGTTGGGGAGGGATAACACCTTC
CDR3: CASSSKLGRDNTF
D: -
V: TRBV13
J: TRBJ1-2
size: -

DNA: TGCGCCAGCAGCCCGGACAGGGGTTATGGCTATGGCTACACCTTC
CDR3: CASSPDRGYGYGYTF
D: TRBD1
V: TRBV5-1
J: TRBJ1-2
size: -

DNA: TGTGCCTGGGGGAACAGGGGCTACACCTTC
CDR3: CAWGNRGYTF
D: -
V: TRBV30
J: TRBJ1-2
size: -

DNA: TGTGCCAGCTCACCTCGAAGTGGAAACTACGAGCAGTACTTC
CDR3: CASSPRSGNYEQYF
D: -
V: TRBV18
J: TRBJ2-7
size: -

DNA: TGTGCCAGCAGAGGCGGAGGGGCGGTCTATGGCTACACCTTC
CDR3: CASRGGGAVYGYTF
D: -
V: TRBV7-9
J: TRBJ1-2
size: -

DNA: TGTGCCAGCAGTACAGGGGGCCAGGACGAGCAGTACTTC
CDR3: CASSTGGQDEQYF
D: TRBD1
V: TRBV28
J: TRBJ2-7
size: once

DNA: TGTGCCAGCAGAGCTCGGGGCTATAGTGAAAAACTGTTTTTT
CDR3: CASRARGYSEKLFF
D: -
V: TRBV2
J: TRBJ1-4
size: -

DNA: TGTGCCAGCAGCTTAATCCTGGGCTATGGCTACACCTTC
CDR3: CASSLILGYGYTF
D: -
V: TRBV11-2
J: TRBJ1-2
size: -

DNA: TGCAGCGTTGGCGGGAAATCCACTGAAGCTTTCTTT
CDR3: CSVGGKSTEAFF
D: -
V: TRBV29-1
J: TRBJ1-1
size: -

DNA: TGTGCCAGCAGTGACGGGGAAGGGGGGTCCACAGATACGCAGTATTTT
CDR3: CASSDGEGGSTDTQYF
D: -
V: TRBV6-4
J: TRBJ2-3
size: many

DNA: TGTGCCAGCAGCTCTACTGCGGCCCACAATGAGCAGTTCTTC
CDR3: CASSSTAAHNEQFF
D: -
V: TRBV7-6
J: TRBJ2-1
size: -

DNA: TGTGCCAGCAGTGAAAATGTTAGGGGTGACGAGCAGTACTTC
CDR3: CASSENVRGDEQYF
D: -
V: TRBV6-1
J: TRBJ2-7
size: many

DNA: TGTGCCAGCAGTTTGGACAGGACGGCTCGGGGAGATGGCTACACCTTC
CDR3: CASSLDRTARGDGYTF
D: TRBD1
V: TRBV27
J: TRBJ1-2
size: -

DNA: TGTGCCAGCAGCTTGGGACAGATTCTATGGGGAGGCTACACCTTC
CDR3: CASSLGQILWGGYTF
D: -
V: TRBV5-5
J: TRBJ1-2
size: -

DNA: TGCGCCAGCAGCTTGAATCTCGCTAACTATGGCTACACCTTC
CDR3: CASSLNLANYGYTF
D: -
V: TRBV5-1
J: TRBJ1-2
size: -

DNA: TGTGCCAGCAGCCAATTGACAGGGAACACTGAAGCTTTCTTT
CDR3: CASSQLTGNTEAFF
D: -
V: TRBV4-2
J: TRBJ1-1
size: -

DNA: TGTGCCAGCAGCGAGAGGATTGGTGGGGCCAACGTCCTGACTTTC
CDR3: CASSERIGGANVLTF
D: -
V: TRBV7-8
J: TRBJ2-6
size: -

DNA: TGTGCCAGCAGGCGGACAGCGCAAGAGACCCAGTACTTC
CDR3: CASRRTAQETQYF
D: -
V: TRBV27
J: TRBJ2-5
size: -

DNA: TGTGCCAGCTCACCTGGTGGGGACTATGGCTACACCTTC
CDR3: CASSPGGDYGYTF
D: -
V: TRBV18
J: TRBJ1-2
size: -

DNA: TGCGCCAGCAGCTTAGGGACTAGTTGGGGCAATGAGCAGTTCTTC
CDR3: CASSLGTSWGNEQFF
D: TRBD2
V: TRBV5-1
J: TRBJ2-1
size: -